This T cell receptor (beta chain) comes out of a study of post-analysis software for immune sequencing data. Regarding the study as a whole: A significant reduction in normalized Chao1 diversity was observed in multiple sclerosis patients versus controls. Patients showed TRBV5-6, TRBV5-1 and TRBV20-1 among four to six TRBV segments more frequent than in controls.

The table lists this clonotype with a few counts. The target antigen is unknown. Germline values: CDR1 SGDLS, CDR2 YYNGEE. The CDR3 contains 17 residues. Trimming cost V 2 bases and J 0 bases; bases outside gene matches: 6. Unique molecular identifiers had been added to the TCR beta cDNA libraries. From about 0.98 to 11 million T cells, roughly 530,000 cDNA molecules were obtained. TCRdb itself ran the PCR reads through MiXCR, one entry per CDR3 protein. The data show roughly 800,000 distinct CDR3 sequences, 40% to 55% seen once. The rearrangement uses TRBV9 and TRBJ2-3; TRBD2 matches at 10 bases. The origin of this receptor is a girl under 18 with multiple sclerosis. The sequencing input was blood. CDR3 nucleotides: TGTGCCAGCAGCGTGCGGGGACTAGCGACTAGCACAGATACGCAGTATTTT. Its translation is CASSVRGLATSTDTQYF.